What follows are 2 T cell receptor beta chains derived from one specimen sequenced in a study of T cell changes during pregnancy in multiple sclerosis (dated by TCRdb to the late 2010s). The receptor library was made with the immunoSEQ multiplex PCR assay. TCRdb stores this immuneACCESS table with in-frame sequences only. Part of the clones is absent; in the studies checked, under half of the shortfall reflects unresolved V genes, and no reason is known for the rest. The sample yields roughly 89,000 clones; approximately 95% were counted once. Roughly 4.5% of the sample is taken by the ten largest. The specimen comprised peripheral blood, sampled in the first trimester of pregnancy. All receptors come from a female donor with multiple sclerosis, enrolled in a pregnancy study.

In the case of this clone: One end of the junction fails to match germline, which may point to a read error. The rearrangement links TRBV2 to TRBJ2-2, with D possibly being TRBD2 (6 bases). The CDR3 is 15 residues long. Germline V gene lookup returns CDR1 SNHLY and CDR2 FYNNEI. The CDR3: CAAVTRLGFHGELFF. The CDR3 DNA reads as TGCGCAGCAGTGACGAGACTAGGGTTTCACGGGGAGCTGTTTTTT. Together with reference TRBV2 and TRBJ2-2, the CDR3 gives the full variable domain: EPEVTQTPSHQVTQMGQEVILRCVPISNHLYFYWYRQILGQKVEFLVSFYNNEISEKSEIFDDQFSVERPDGSNFTLKIRSTKLEDSAMYFCAAVTRLGFHGELFFGEGSRLTVL.

The V gene is TRBV5-6, the J gene TRBJ1-5; tentatively, D is TRBD1 (5 bases). The CDR3 runs 15 residues. Germline values: CDR1 SGHDT, CDR2 YYEEEE. V was shortened by 0 bases and J by 0 bases, with 7 bases between the two germline ends. The CDR3 nucleotides read TGTGCCAGCAGCTTGGGGGGCCCTAGCAATCAGCCCCAGCATTTT. Translation: CASSLGGPSNQPQHF. Supplemented by reference TRBV5-6 and TRBJ1-5, the full variable domain reads DAGVTQSPTHLIKTRGQQVTLRCSPKSGHDTVSWYQQALGQGPQFIFQYYEEEERQRGNFPDRFSGHQFPNYSSELNVNALLLGDSALYLCASSLGGPSNQPQHFGDGTRLSIL.